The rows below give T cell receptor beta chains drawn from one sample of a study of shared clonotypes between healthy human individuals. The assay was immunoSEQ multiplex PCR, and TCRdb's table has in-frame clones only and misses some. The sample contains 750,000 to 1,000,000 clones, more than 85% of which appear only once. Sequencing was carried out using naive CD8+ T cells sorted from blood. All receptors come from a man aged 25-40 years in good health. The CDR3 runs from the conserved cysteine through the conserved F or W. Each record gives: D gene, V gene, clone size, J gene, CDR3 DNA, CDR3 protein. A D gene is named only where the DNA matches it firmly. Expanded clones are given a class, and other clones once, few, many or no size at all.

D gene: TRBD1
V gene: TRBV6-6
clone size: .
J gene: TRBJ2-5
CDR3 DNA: TGTGCCAGCAGTTCCATACCGGGACAGGGTGTAGAGACCCAGTACTTC
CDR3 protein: CASSSIPGQGVETQYF

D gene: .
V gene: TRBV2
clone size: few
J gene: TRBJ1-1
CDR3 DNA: TGTGCCAGCGCCGAGGGGCGGACTGAAGCTTTCTTT
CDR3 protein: CASAEGRTEAFF

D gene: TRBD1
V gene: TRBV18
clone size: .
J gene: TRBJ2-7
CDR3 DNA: TGTGCCAGCTCAGGGGACAGAACCTACGAGCAGTACTTC
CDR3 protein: CASSGDRTYEQYF

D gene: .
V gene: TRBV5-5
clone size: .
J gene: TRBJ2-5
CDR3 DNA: TGTGCCAGCAGCTTGGGACAGCAAGAGACCCAGTACTTC
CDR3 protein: CASSLGQQETQYF

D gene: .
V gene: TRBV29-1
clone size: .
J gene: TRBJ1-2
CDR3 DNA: TGCAGCGTCCCCGGGACCATAGGCTATGGCTACACCTTC
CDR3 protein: CSVPGTIGYGYTF

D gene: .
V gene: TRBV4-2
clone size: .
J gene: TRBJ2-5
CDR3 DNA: TGTGCCAGCAGGTCGACAGGAAAAGAGACCCAGTACTTC
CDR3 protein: CASRSTGKETQYF

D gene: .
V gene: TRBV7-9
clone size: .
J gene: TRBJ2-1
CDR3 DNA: TGTGCCAGCAGGGGAGTAACGTCCTACAATGAGCAGTTCTTC
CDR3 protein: CASRGVTSYNEQFF

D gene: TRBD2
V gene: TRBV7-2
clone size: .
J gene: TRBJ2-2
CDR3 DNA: TGTGCCAGCAGCTCCCGACCACTACTAGCGGGGGCGCGCACCGGGGAGCTGTTTTTT
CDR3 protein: CASSSRPLLAGARTGELFF

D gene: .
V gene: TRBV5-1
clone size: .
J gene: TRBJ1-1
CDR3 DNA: TGCGCCAGCAGCGACCGGGGGAACACTGAAGCTTTCTTT
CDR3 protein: CASSDRGNTEAFF

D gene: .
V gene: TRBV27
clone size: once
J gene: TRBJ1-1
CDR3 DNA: TGTGCCAGCAGTTTAGGGGTGATGAACACTGAAGCTTTCTTT
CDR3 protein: CASSLGVMNTEAFF

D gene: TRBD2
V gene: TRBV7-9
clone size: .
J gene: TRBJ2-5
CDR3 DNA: TGTGCCAGCAGAGAAGCGGGAGTTCAAGAGACCCAGTACTTC
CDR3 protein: CASREAGVQETQYF

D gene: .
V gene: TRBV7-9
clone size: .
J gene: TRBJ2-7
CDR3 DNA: TGTGCCAGCAGCTTGGCCTACGAGGGAACGAAGGAGCAGTACTTC
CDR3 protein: CASSLAYEGTKEQYF

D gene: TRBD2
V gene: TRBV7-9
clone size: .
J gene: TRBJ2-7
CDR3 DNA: TGTGCCAGCAGCCCCCCGGGGGGATACGAGCAGTACTTC
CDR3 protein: CASSPPGGYEQYF

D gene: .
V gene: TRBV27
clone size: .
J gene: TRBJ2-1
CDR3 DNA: TGTGCCAGCAGCACCTCTAGGGGAGAGGGGATTTACAATGAGCAGTTCTTC
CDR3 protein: CASSTSRGEGIYNEQFF

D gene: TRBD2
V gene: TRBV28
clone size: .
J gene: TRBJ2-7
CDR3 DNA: TGTGCCAGCAGTTGGGGACTAGCGGGAGGCGAGCAGTACTTC
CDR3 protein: CASSWGLAGGEQYF

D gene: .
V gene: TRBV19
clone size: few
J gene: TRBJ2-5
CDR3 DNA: TGTGCCAGTAGACAGGAGGGGGGAAGCGTCCAAGAGACCCAGTACTTC
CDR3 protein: CASRQEGGSVQETQYF

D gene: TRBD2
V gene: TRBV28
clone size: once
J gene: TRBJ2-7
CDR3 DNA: TGTGCCAGCAGTTTCGGACTAGCGGGCTACGAGCAGTACTTC
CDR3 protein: CASSFGLAGYEQYF

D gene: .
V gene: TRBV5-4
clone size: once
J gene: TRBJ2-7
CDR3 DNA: TGTGCCAGCAGCTTCTATTCCGTAGCGGCCTACGAGCAGTACTTC
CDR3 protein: CASSFYSVAAYEQYF

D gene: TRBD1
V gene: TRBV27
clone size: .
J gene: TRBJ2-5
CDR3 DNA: TGTGCCAGCAGTAGGGGGCCCCAAGAGACCCAGTACTTC
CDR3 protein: CASSRGPQETQYF

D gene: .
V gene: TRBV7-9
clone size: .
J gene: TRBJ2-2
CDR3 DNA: TGTGCCAGCAGCTTAACAAGTGGTGGCGGGGAGCTGTTTTTT
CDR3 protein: CASSLTSGGGELFF

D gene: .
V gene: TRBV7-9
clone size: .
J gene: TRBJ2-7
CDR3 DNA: TGTGCCAGCAGCTTAGCCCAATGGGAGCAGTACTTC
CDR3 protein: CASSLAQWEQYF

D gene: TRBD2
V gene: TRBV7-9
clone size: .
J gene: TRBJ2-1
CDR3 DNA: TGTGCCAGCAGTAAGCCGTGGCTAGCGGGAGACAATGAGCAGTTCTTC
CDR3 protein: CASSKPWLAGDNEQFF

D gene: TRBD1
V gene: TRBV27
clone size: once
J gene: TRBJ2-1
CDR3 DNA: TGTGCCAGCGGGGGACAGTCCTACAATGAGCAGTTCTTC
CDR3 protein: CASGGQSYNEQFF

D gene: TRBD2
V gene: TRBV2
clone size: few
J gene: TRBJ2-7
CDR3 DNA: TGTGCCAGCAGGCAGGCGGGCGGGAGGGCGTACGAGCAGTACTTC
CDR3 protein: CASRQAGGRAYEQYF

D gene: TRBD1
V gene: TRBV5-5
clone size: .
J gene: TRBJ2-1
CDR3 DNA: TGTGCCAGCAGCCCATGGACAGGGGACCCCTACAATGAGCAGTTCTTC
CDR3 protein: CASSPWTGDPYNEQFF

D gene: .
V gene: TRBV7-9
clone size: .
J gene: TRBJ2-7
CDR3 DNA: TGTGCCAGCAGCTTAACAACAGGGTATGACTACGAGCAGTACTTC
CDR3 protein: CASSLTTGYDYEQYF

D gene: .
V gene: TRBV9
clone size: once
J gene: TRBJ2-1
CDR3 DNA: TGTGCCAGCAGCGCGGACCAACTGGGGTCCTACAATGAGCAGTTCTTC
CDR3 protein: CASSADQLGSYNEQFF